Sequencing of this TCR beta chain was carried out in a study of quantifying T cell responses using KT2 cells. Study-level information: cDNA was made from DNase-treated RNA using alpha and beta constant primers.

The cDNA 3' end received a ligated oligonucleotide with a UMI. The first PCR ran roughly 4 cycles with an equimolar RC1.1 and RC1.2 beta primer mix. TCRdb fed the UMI-ligation and nested PCR reads into MiXCR, producing one record per CDR3 protein. The sample contains over 40,000 distinct CDR3 sequences, around 10% of which appear only once. The table lists this clonotype with many counts. The germline V gene encodes CDR1 SGHTA and CDR2 FQGNSA. V was trimmed by 3 bases and J by 4 bases, leaving 11 bases between them. The CDR3 runs 14 residues. This chain uses TRBV7-2 with TRBJ2-3, with D hard to call. The sequenced sample was PBMCs spiked with cells of the T cell clone KT2. This TCR derives from a human donor. This chain's CDR3 is CASSFPSAADTQYF. CDR3 nucleotides: TGTGCCAGCAGCTTCCCCAGCGCGGCAGATACGCAGTATTTT.